The 25 T cell receptor beta chains presented below share a single source sample, sequenced in a study of blood T cell repertoires in COVID-19. Data came from immunoSEQ multiplex PCR; TCRdb stores just in-frame clones and leaves some out. The data show about 130,000 clones, with 75% to 90% seen just once and roughly 3% held by the top ten. Specimen: peripheral blood. These receptors came from a woman older than 75 with COVID-19, enrolled during active disease.

This clone has just a few counts. J is TRBJ2-7 and V is TRBV11-2; the match to TRBD1 covers 7 bases. V trimming: 1 base; J trimming: 3 bases; junction bases outside the gene matches: 6. Germline V lookup: CDR1 SGHAT, CDR2 FQNNGV. This CDR3 contains 15 residues. DNA for the CDR3: TGTGCCAGCAGCTTAGTGTGGACAGGCAACTACGAGCAGTACTTC. Its translation: CASSLVWTGNYEQYF.

This clone has a handful of counts. The V and J genes are TRBV18 and TRBJ1-2; D perhaps matches TRBD1 (6 bases). V was cut by 2 bases and J by 8 bases, with 12 bases left in between. The CDR3 length is 13 residues. CDR1 KGHSH and CDR2 LQKENI come from the germline V gene. The CDR3 region is CASSPGGYRGYTF. DNA of the CDR3: TGTGCCAGCTCACCAGGGGGCTATCGGGGCTACACCTTC.

The chain couples TRBV19 to TRBJ2-1, with D possibly TRBD2 on 6 matching bases. CDR1 and CDR2 from the germline V gene are LNHDA and SQIVND (reference sequence). CDR3 length equals 14 residues. V was trimmed by 5 bases and J by 5 bases, leaving 13 bases between them. CDR3 coding DNA: TGTGCCAGTAGTCCCCGGGAGCGGAACAATGAGCAGTTCTTC. It specifies CASSPRERNNEQFF.

The chain is built from TRBV7-9 and TRBJ2-1; 7 bases align to TRBD2. Trimming at V came to 1 base and at J to 4 bases, leaving 4 bases not matched to a gene. Germline assignment: CDR1 SEHNR and CDR2 FQNEAQ (reference sequence). The length of the CDR3 is 15 residues. The CDR3 nucleotides read TGTGCCAGCAGCTTAGGCGGGAGCCCTTACAATGAGCAGTTCTTC. It is translated as CASSLGGSPYNEQFF.

In this sample, this clone turned up a few times. This sequence joins TRBV28 and TRBJ1-1; 8 positions match TRBD1. The CDR3 spans 14 residues. Germline CDR1 and CDR2: MDHEN and SYDVKM. J was trimmed by 5 bases and V by 3 bases; bases with no gene match: 5. The CDR3 DNA reads as TGTGCCAGCAGTTTTCATAGGACAGGGACTGAAGCTTTCTTT. Translated: CASSFHRTGTEAFF.

The chain is built from TRBV2 and TRBJ2-4; 7 positions match TRBD1. Unmatched junction bases numbered 3, after V lost 4 bases and J lost 3 bases. The germline gives CDR1 SNHLY, CDR2 FYNNEI. The length of the CDR3 is 14 residues. CDR3 amino acids: CASSGGTVKNIQYF. The CDR3, as DNA: TGTGCCAGCAGTGGTGGGACAGTCAAAAACATTCAGTACTTC.

This chain connects TRBV13 to TRBJ2-1; no definite D call. This CDR3 region has 15 residues. V was pared by 1 base and J by 1 base, with 8 bases between. Germline V CDR1 and CDR2: PRHDT, FYEKMQ (reference sequence). CDR3 in amino acids: CASSLVQLSYNEQFF. In DNA form, the CDR3 reads TGTGCCAGCAGCTTAGTACAGCTATCCTACAATGAGCAGTTCTTC.

V gene TRBV3-1 (or the pseudogene TRBV3-2) combines with J gene TRBJ2-2; 12 bases are a match to TRBD2. Trimming took 2 bases from V and 4 from J; bases not matched to a gene: 14. Germline assignment: CDR1 LGHDT and CDR2 YNNKEL (reference sequence). The CDR3 runs 20 residues. The CDR3 coding sequence is TGTGCCAGCAGCCAAAGATGGGCTAGCGGGAGGGCTTCGGGCACCGGGGAGCTGTTTTTT. Its protein product is CASSQRWASGRASGTGELFF.

J is TRBJ2-7 and V is TRBV7-9; 8 bases align to TRBD1. With 3 bases clipped from V and 4 bases from J, the junction kept 2 bases outside the gene matches. The germline gives CDR1 SEHNR, CDR2 FQNEAQ (reference sequence). CDR3 length: 13 residues. The chain's CDR3 is CASSFQGAYEQYF. The CDR3 region has the DNA TGTGCCAGCAGCTTCCAGGGGGCATACGAGCAGTACTTC.

This chain links TRBV19 with TRBJ1-1; D remains ambiguous. Germline V lookup: CDR1 LNHDA, CDR2 SQIVND (reference sequence). V gave up 1 base and J gave up 0 bases, with 9 bases separating them. The CDR3 runs 15 residues. CDR3 DNA: TGTGCCAGTAGTATAGGTCAGGTTATGAACACTGAAGCTTTCTTT. Amino acids: CASSIGQVMNTEAFF.

The rearrangement uses TRBV4-3 and TRBJ2-7; weak D call: TRBD2 (6 bases). The CDR3 spans 14 residues. The germline V gene has CDR1 LGHNA and CDR2 YSLEER. Deletions cut 4 bases from V and 0 bases from J, with 10 bases between. CDR3 in DNA: TGCGCCAGCAGCCCCCTAGCGAGCTCCTACGAGCAGTACTTC. It translates to CASSPLASSYEQYF.

The chain has TRBV5-1 and TRBJ1-1; unclear D gene. Germline lookup yields CDR1 SGHRS and CDR2 YFSETQ. The V end lost 1 base, the J end lost 1 base, and 5 bases lay between the germline ends. The CDR3 has 13 amino acids. The chain's CDR3 is CASSLQANTEAFF. CDR3 coding DNA: TGCGCCAGCAGCTTGCAGGCGAACACTGAAGCTTTCTTT.

This clone is a singleton in its sample. In DNA form, the CDR3 reads TGTGCCACCAGTGACCCGGGGACTCCGAACACCGGGGAGCTGTTTTTT. Residues: CATSDPGTPNTGELFF. The V and J genes are TRBV24-1 and TRBJ2-2; a weak D match, TRBD2 (6 bases). CDR1 KGHDR and CDR2 SFDVKD come from the germline V gene. This CDR3 comprises 16 residues. Between the trimmed V and J ends, which lost 4 bases and 0 bases, there was a span of 11 bases.

This clone was seen a handful of times. This rearrangement joins TRBV4-2 to TRBJ1-5, with no clear D. The CDR3 covers 15 residues. V was cut by 3 bases and J by 7 bases, with 16 bases left in between. The germline V gene encodes CDR1 LGHNA and CDR2 YNFKEQ. The DNA of the CDR3 is TGTGCCAGCAGCCAGGAAATGGGCGGAGGCCAGCCCCAGCATTTT. It yields the protein CASSQEMGGGQPQHF.

This chain joins TRBV28 and TRBJ2-3, with 14 positions matching TRBD2. V trimming: 6 bases; J trimming: 7 bases; junction bases outside the gene matches: 12. Germline V gives CDR1 MDHEN, CDR2 SYDVKM. This CDR3 has 17 residues. The CDR3 coding sequence is TGTGCCAGCAGCCCCGTGGGACTAGCGGGAGATCGAAATACGCAGTATTTT. It yields the protein CASSPVGLAGDRNTQYF.

The chain uses TRBV10-3 and TRBJ2-3; 8 bases line up with TRBD2. This CDR3 contains 15 residues. J was trimmed by 2 bases and V by 5 bases; bases with no gene match: 6. Germline loops: CDR1 ENHRY, CDR2 SYGVKD. CDR3 region: CAISMTSEYTDTQYF. Here the CDR3 DNA reads TGTGCCATCAGTATGACTAGCGAGTACACAGATACGCAGTATTTT.

The V gene is TRBV5-1, the J gene TRBJ2-7; D gene uncertain. CDR1 is SGHRS and CDR2 is YFSETQ in the germline V gene. V was shortened by 5 bases and J by 5 bases, with 14 bases between the two germline ends. CDR3 size: 13 residues. CDR3 sequence (DNA): TGCGCCAGCAGTTCCGGGTCCGAAGACGAGCAGTACTTC. Protein product: CASSSGSEDEQYF.

The chain links TRBV29-1 to TRBJ2-5; no definite D call. The CDR3 length is 12 residues. Germline V CDR1 and CDR2: SQVTM, ANQGSEA. Trimming took off 7 bases at V and 2 bases at J, with 11 bases between the two ends. The CDR3: CSAADTQETQYF. The CDR3 DNA follows: TGCAGCGCCGCGGATACTCAAGAGACCCAGTACTTC.

Only a few counts were recorded for this clone. The chain uses TRBV18 and TRBJ2-1; possibly TRBD1 for D (6 bases). The CDR3 contains 14 residues. The V and J ends lost 3 bases and 4 bases respectively, with 10 bases between them. Per the germline V gene, CDR1 is KGHSH and CDR2 is LQKENI. The CDR3 spells CASSPGARYNEQFF. The CDR3 DNA follows: TGTGCCAGCTCACCGGGGGCGAGGTACAATGAGCAGTTCTTC.

Points on this clone: This sample includes further DNA sequences coding for the same CDR3. V gene TRBV20-1 combines with J gene TRBJ1-1; D call uncertain. Germline V gives CDR1 DFQATT, CDR2 SNEGSKA (reference sequence). Trimming took off 3 bases at V and 5 bases at J, with 7 bases between the two ends. CDR3 size: 11 residues. The CDR3 reads CSASSGTEAFF. The CDR3 coding sequence is TGCAGTGCTAGTTCGGGGACTGAAGCTTTCTTT.

J is TRBJ2-5 and V is TRBV18; D is ambiguous. CDR3 length equals 14 residues. The germline V gene encodes CDR1 KGHSH and CDR2 LQKENI. Trimming pared 1 base from V and 3 bases from J, leaving 9 bases between. This CDR3 reads CASSPLQEKETQYF. CDR3 sequence (DNA): TGTGCCAGCTCACCACTTCAAGAGAAAGAGACCCAGTACTTC. Filled out from reference TRBV18 and TRBJ2-5, the complete variable domain reads NAGVMQNPRHLVRRRGQEARLRCSPMKGHSHVYWYRQLPEEGLKFMVYLQKENIIDESGMPKERFSAEFPKEGPSILRIQQVVRGDSAAYFCASSPLQEKETQYFGPGTRLLVL.

This sequence joins TRBV9 and TRBJ2-7, with D possibly matching TRBD2 (6 bases). This CDR3 region has 19 residues. Germline lookup yields CDR1 SGDLS and CDR2 YYNGEE. V shed 0 bases and J shed 6 bases, with 28 bases lying between them. The CDR3 DNA follows: TGTGCCAGCAGCGTAGGTGTGGGGTCTGGGCGCGGGATGTATCGCGAGCAGTACTTC. This codes for CASSVGVGSGRGMYREQYF.

The V gene is TRBV10-3, the J gene TRBJ2-5; 7 bases are shared with TRBD1. CDR1 and CDR2 from the germline V gene are ENHRY and SYGVKD. The CDR3 runs to 12 residues. The V and J ends lost 10 bases and 3 bases, in that order; junction bases with no gene match: 5. CDR3 protein: CATTDREETQYF. As DNA, the CDR3 is TGTGCCACCACAGACAGGGAAGAGACCCAGTACTTC.

V usage is TRBV7-2 and J usage is TRBJ2-7; TRBD2 matches 10 bases. The CDR3 runs to 16 residues. V shed 0 bases and J 3 bases; nucleotides not matched to a gene: 5. Germline assignment: CDR1 SGHTA and CDR2 FQGNSA. DNA of the CDR3: TGTGCCAGCAGCTTAGCCGCTAGCGGGAGTTTCTACGAGCAGTACTTC. This codes for CASSLAASGSFYEQYF.

This chain links TRBV24-1 with TRBJ1-2, with D maybe TRBD1 (6 bases). The V end lost 6 bases, the J end lost 7 bases, and 14 bases lay between the germline ends. CDR1 and CDR2 (germline): KGHDR, SFDVKD. The CDR3 consists of 13 residues. The CDR3 here is CATSSQGQVGYTF. CDR3 DNA: TGTGCCACCAGTTCCCAGGGGCAAGTTGGCTACACCTTC.